This TCR beta chain is drawn from a study of T cell changes during pregnancy in multiple sclerosis. Produced via immunoSEQ multiplex PCR; TCRdb's table is partial and in-frame only. The table includes about 58,000 clones, 93% detected once. The CDR3 is 15 amino acids. Trimming shortened V by 5 bases and J by 2 bases, and 13 bases separated the two germline ends. In germline, CDR1 is SGHNT, CDR2 YENEEA. The TCR was taken from a female donor with multiple sclerosis, enrolled in a pregnancy study. This chain connects TRBV11-3 to TRBJ2-1; possibly TRBD2 for D (6 bases). This specimen was CD8+ T cells from peripheral blood mononuclear cells, taken in the second trimester of pregnancy. The CDR3 coding sequence is TGTGCCAGCAGCGCACGCGGGGATACCTACAATGAGCAGTTCTTC. It encodes CASSARGDTYNEQFF.